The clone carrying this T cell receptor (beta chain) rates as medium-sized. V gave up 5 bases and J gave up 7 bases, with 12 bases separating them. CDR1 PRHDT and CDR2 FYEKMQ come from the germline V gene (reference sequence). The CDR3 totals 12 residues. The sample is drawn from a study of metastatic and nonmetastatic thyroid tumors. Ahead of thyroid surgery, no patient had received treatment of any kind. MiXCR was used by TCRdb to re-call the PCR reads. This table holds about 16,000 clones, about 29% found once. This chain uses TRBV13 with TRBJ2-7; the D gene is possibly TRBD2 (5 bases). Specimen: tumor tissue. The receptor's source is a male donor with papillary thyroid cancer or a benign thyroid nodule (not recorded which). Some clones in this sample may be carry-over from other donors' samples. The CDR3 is CASSNLRGEQYF. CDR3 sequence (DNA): TGTGCCAGCAGCAATTTAAGAGGGGAGCAGTACTTC.